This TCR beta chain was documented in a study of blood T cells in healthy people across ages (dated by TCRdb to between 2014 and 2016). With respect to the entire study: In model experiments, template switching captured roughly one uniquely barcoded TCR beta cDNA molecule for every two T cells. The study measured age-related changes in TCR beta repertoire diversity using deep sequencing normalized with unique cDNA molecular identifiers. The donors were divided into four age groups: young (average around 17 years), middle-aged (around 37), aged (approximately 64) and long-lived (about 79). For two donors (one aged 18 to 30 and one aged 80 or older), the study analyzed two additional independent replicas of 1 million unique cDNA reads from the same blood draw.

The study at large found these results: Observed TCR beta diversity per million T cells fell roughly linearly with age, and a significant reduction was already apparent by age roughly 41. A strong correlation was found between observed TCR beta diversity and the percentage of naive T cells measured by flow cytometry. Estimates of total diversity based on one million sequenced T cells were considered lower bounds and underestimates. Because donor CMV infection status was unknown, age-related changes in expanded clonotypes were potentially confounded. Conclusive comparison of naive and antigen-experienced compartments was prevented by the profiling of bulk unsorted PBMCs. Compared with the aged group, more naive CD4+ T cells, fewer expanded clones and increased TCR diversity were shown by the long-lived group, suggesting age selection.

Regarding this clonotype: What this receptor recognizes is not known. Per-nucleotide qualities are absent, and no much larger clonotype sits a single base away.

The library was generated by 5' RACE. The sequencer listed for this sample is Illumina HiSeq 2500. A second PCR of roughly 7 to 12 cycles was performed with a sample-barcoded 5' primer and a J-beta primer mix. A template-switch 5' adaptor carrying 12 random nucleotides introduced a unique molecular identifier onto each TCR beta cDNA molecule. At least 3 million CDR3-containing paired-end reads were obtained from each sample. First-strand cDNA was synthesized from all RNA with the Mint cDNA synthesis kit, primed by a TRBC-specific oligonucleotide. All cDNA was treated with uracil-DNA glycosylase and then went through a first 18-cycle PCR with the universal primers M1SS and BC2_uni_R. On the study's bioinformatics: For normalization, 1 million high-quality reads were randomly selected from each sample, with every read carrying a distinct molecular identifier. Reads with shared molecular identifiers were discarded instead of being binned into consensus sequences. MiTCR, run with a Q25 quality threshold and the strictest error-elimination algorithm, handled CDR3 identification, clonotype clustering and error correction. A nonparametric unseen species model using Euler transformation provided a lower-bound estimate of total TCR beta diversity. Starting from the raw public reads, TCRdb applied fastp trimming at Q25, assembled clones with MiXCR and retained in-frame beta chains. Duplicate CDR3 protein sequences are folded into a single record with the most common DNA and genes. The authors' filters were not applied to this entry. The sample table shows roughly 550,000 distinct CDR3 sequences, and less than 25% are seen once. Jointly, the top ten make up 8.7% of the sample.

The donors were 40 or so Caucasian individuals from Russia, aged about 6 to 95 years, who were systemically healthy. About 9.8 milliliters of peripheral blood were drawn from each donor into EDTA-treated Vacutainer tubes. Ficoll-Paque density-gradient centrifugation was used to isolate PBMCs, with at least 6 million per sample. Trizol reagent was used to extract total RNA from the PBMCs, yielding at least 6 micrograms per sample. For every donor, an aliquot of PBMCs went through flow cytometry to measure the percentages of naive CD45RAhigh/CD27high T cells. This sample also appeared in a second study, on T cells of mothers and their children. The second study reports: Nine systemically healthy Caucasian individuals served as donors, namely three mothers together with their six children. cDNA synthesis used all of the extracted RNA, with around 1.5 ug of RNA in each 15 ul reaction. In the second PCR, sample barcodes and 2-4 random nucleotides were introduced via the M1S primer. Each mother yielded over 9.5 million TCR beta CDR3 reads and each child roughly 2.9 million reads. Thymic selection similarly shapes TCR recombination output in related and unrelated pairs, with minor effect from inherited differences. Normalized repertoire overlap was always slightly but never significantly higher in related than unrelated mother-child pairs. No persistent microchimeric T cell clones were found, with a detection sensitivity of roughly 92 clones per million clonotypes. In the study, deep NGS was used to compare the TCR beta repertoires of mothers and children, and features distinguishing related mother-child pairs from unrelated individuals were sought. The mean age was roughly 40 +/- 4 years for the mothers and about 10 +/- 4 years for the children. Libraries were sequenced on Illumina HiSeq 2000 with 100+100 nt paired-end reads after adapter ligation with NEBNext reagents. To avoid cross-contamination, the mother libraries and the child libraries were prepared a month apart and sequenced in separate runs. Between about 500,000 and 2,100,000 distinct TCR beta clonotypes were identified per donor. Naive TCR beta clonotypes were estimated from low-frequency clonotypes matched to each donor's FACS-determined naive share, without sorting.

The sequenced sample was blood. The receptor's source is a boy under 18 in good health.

The DNA sequence is given as TGTGCCAGCAGTTTATTGGTAGGACTAGCGGGGGTCGCGTACCAAGAGACCCAGTACTTC. Its amino acids are CASSLLVGLAGVAYQETQYF. This chain joins TRBV12-3 or TRBV12-4 to TRBJ2-5; 13 junctional bases match TRBD2. After removal of 2 bases from V and 0 bases from J, the junction retains 12 bases not matched to a gene. CDR3 length: 20 amino acids, cysteine to phenylalanine. This entry keeps only the CDR3 DNA: 60 bases, framed from base 1.